The rows below give T cell receptor beta chains drawn from one sample of a study of PD-1 blockade in classical Hodgkin lymphoma. The protocol was immunoSEQ multiplex PCR, while the TCRdb copy is restricted to in-frame clones and leaves out a portion. The sample lists some 30,000 clones; 60% to 75% were seen once. The sample in question was peripheral blood mononuclear cells (PBMCs), obtained before the second cycle of nivolumab. The receptor source for this set is a human donor with classical Hodgkin lymphoma. The CDR3 runs from the conserved cysteine through the conserved F or W. D genes are given only for firm matches. Not every row has a clone size; where given, it reads once, few, many or a size class.

clone_size	v_call	j_call	d_call	cdr3_nt	cdr3_aa
.	TRBV7-9	TRBJ2-1	.	TGTGCCAGCAGCCCGAGGGACCTAGGCCCCTACAATGAGCAGTTCTTC	CASSPRDLGPYNEQFF
.	TRBV7-2	TRBJ1-5	.	TGTGCCAGCAGCTTAGAGGGGTGGGGTCGGGCAAATCAGCCCCAGCATTTT	CASSLEGWGRANQPQHF
.	TRBV19	TRBJ2-1	TRBD2	TGTGCCAGTAGTAAACGGACTAGCGGGGGCTACAATGAGCAGTTCTTC	CASSKRTSGGYNEQFF
once	TRBV19	TRBJ1-5	.	TGTGCCAGTAGTTTTCTCGGCAGCAACAACAATCAGCCCCAGCATTTT	CASSFLGSNNNQPQHF
.	TRBV10-3	TRBJ2-1	.	TGTGCCATCAGTGGACCCTGGGATGAGCAGTTCTTC	CAISGPWDEQFF
once	TRBV7-9	TRBJ2-3	.	TGTGCCAGCAGCTCCGGCGGTACGCGCGCGATCACAGATACGCAGTATTTT	CASSSGGTRAITDTQYF
.	TRBV30	TRBJ2-5	.	TGTGCCTGGAGTGTATTATTAGGAGAGACCCAGTACTTC	CAWSVLLGETQYF
.	TRBV11-2	TRBJ1-6	.	TGTGCCAGCAGCCTCACGAACCCTAGGGGTTCACCCCTCCACTTT	CASSLTNPRGSPLHF
.	TRBV21-1	TRBJ1-4	.	TGTGCCAGCAGCAAAAACGGGAAGAAACAGACGACGACTAATGAAAAACTGTTTTTT	CASSKNGKKQTTTNEKLFF
once	TRBV25-1	TRBJ1-5	.	TGTGCCAGCGTGGGATCGGGAAGCAATCAGCCCCAGCATTTT	CASVGSGSNQPQHF
.	TRBV5-4	TRBJ2-1	TRBD1	TGTGCCAGCAGCTTCCCAGGGGGCGCGGTTGAGCAGTTCTTC	CASSFPGGAVEQFF
.	TRBV28	TRBJ2-3	TRBD2	TGTGCCAGCAGTTCGGGAGGAACAGATACGCAGTATTTT	CASSSGGTDTQYF
.	TRBV15	TRBJ2-1	.	TGTGCCACCAGCAGACCCAGGACTATGAGCTCCTACAATGAGCAGTTCTTC	CATSRPRTMSSYNEQFF
few	TRBV10-3	TRBJ1-5	TRBD1	TGTGCCATCAGCGACCGGACAGGGGGTGGTCAGCCCCAGCATTTT	CAISDRTGGGQPQHF
.	TRBV27	TRBJ2-7	TRBD2	TGTGCCAGCAGTTTATACCTAGCGGGATTCTACGAGCAGTACTTC	CASSLYLAGFYEQYF
.	TRBV7-2	TRBJ1-1	.	TGTGCCAGCAGCCCTCCAGGATTCGGGAACACTGAAGCTTTCTTT	CASSPPGFGNTEAFF
.	TRBV7-2	TRBJ1-6	.	TGTGCCAGCAGCTTACTGAGCTCCTATAATTCACCCCTCCACTTT	CASSLLSSYNSPLHF
.	TRBV19	TRBJ1-2	TRBD1	TGTGCCAGTAGCCGGGACAGGGGCCTCTATGGCTACACCTTC	CASSRDRGLYGYTF
.	TRBV28	TRBJ2-1	TRBD1	TGTGCCAGCAGTCCAGGGACAGGGAGGGGTAGCAAGCAGTTCTTC	CASSPGTGRGSKQFF
.	TRBV5-4	TRBJ2-5	TRBD2	TGTGCCAGCAGCTCTCGGCTAGCGGGGTGGAGAGAGACCCAGTACTTC	CASSSRLAGWRETQYF
once	TRBV7-9	TRBJ2-1	TRBD2	TGTGCCAGCAGCTTAAGCGGGACGTCCTACAATGAGCAGTTCTTC	CASSLSGTSYNEQFF
.	TRBV27	TRBJ1-2	TRBD1	TGTGCCAGCAGTAGAGGGGGCAGGGGAAACTATGGCTACACCTTC	CASSRGGRGNYGYTF
once	TRBV19	TRBJ1-1	.	TGTGCCAGTAGCTTCATGGGGAACACTGAAGCTTTCTTT	CASSFMGNTEAFF
.	TRBV6-1	TRBJ1-4	.	TGTGCCAGCAGTGAAGGGCCAGGGGCCGTTCTTAATGAAAAACTGTTTTTT	CASSEGPGAVLNEKLFF
.	TRBV7-6	TRBJ2-1	.	TGTGCCAGCAGCTTAGGGGCTAGGGGGAATGAGCAGTTCTTC	CASSLGARGNEQFF
.	TRBV28	TRBJ1-6	.	TGTGCCAGCAGCCAGAACCCGGGGGCCTATAATTCACCCCTCCACTTT	CASSQNPGAYNSPLHF
.	TRBV27	TRBJ1-5	.	TGTGCCAGCAAAACAGGGCGATCTGGCAATCAGCCCCAGCATTTT	CASKTGRSGNQPQHF
few	TRBV29-1	TRBJ1-2	TRBD1	TGCAGCGTTGGACAGGGTCTCGGCTACACCTTC	CSVGQGLGYTF
medium-sized	TRBV2	TRBJ1-1	.	TGTGCCAGCAGTGACAGAGGGGGGACTGAAGCTTTCTTT	CASSDRGGTEAFF
.	TRBV19	TRBJ1-3	.	TGTGCCAGTAGTATAGGGGCAGGACTCTCTGGAAACACCATATATTTT	CASSIGAGLSGNTIYF
.	TRBV7-9	TRBJ2-6	.	TGTGCCAGCAGCCCTAGAGGGGCCAACGTCCTGACTTTC	CASSPRGANVLTF
once	TRBV25-1	TRBJ2-6	.	TGTGCCAGCAGTGGGACCGGGGCCAACGTCCTGACTTTC	CASSGTGANVLTF
.	TRBV10-3	TRBJ2-1	TRBD2	TGTGCCATCAGGGGAACCACGAGGCTAGCGGGAGCTGAGCAGTTCTTC	CAIRGTTRLAGAEQFF
.	TRBV18	TRBJ2-5	.	TGTGCCAGCTCACCACTTGGACAGCAAAAAGAGACCCAGTACTTC	CASSPLGQQKETQYF
.	TRBV5-4	TRBJ2-1	TRBD2	TGTGCCAGCTCCTCGGGGGGAGGGGACGGCTACAATGAGCAGTTCTTC	CASSSGGGDGYNEQFF
.	TRBV7-2	TRBJ2-2	TRBD2	TGTGCCAGCAGCTTAGTCGGGCGGGGGGCTAACACCGGGGAGCTGTTTTTT	CASSLVGRGANTGELFF
.	TRBV11-2	TRBJ2-1	TRBD2	TGTGCCAGCAGCTTTAGCGGGGGATGGGAGCAGTTCTTC	CASSFSGGWEQFF
few	TRBV27	TRBJ2-7	.	TGTGCCAGCAGTGAACGATCCGGGGCTGAGGTCTACGAGCAGTACTTC	CASSERSGAEVYEQYF
.	TRBV28	TRBJ2-5	.	TGTGCCAGCAGTTTTCAGGGCGAAGAGACCCAGTACTTC	CASSFQGEETQYF
.	TRBV27	TRBJ1-5	.	TGTGCCAGCAGTTTATCCAGAAATCAGCCCCAGCATTTT	CASSLSRNQPQHF
.	TRBV7-9	TRBJ2-1	.	TGTGCCAGCAGCTTAGGCCTAGCGCGTCTGAGCTCCTACAATGAGCAGTTCTTC	CASSLGLARLSSYNEQFF
.	TRBV6-1	TRBJ2-4	.	TGTGCCAGCAGTGCCCGTCCGGGGGAAGCCAAAAACATTCAGTACTTC	CASSARPGEAKNIQYF
few	TRBV19	TRBJ1-3	TRBD1	TGTGCCAGTAGTTTCCTGACAGGGTCAGGAAACACCATATATTTT	CASSFLTGSGNTIYF
.	TRBV18	TRBJ1-6	TRBD1	TGTGCCAGCTCACCACCGAGACAGGGTAATTCACCCCTCCACTTT	CASSPPRQGNSPLHF
few	TRBV27	TRBJ2-1	.	TGTGCCAGCGGGGGCAATGAGCAGTTCTTC	CASGGNEQFF
.	TRBV19	TRBJ1-3	.	TGTGCCAGTAGTAATCTCAAGGGAGCCAGAAACACCATATATTTT	CASSNLKGARNTIYF
.	TRBV4-3	TRBJ1-1	.	TGCGCCAGCAGCCAAGATCCTGTGGCAATTGAAGCTTTCTTT	CASSQDPVAIEAFF
.	TRBV19	TRBJ2-2	.	TGTGCCAGTAGTATATACCCCCTGACAGTTACGAACACCGGGGAGCTGTTTTTT	CASSIYPLTVTNTGELFF
.	TRBV11-3	TRBJ1-4	.	TGTGCCAGCAGCTTTCGATGGTGCAGTGAAAAACTGTTTTTT	CASSFRWCSEKLFF
once	TRBV28	TRBJ2-1	.	TGTGCCAGCAGTTTAGCAGAGCCGGGGAAGCAGTTCTTC	CASSLAEPGKQFF
.	TRBV7-2	TRBJ2-2	TRBD2	TGTGCCAGCAGCTCTAAGCGGGGGAGCACCGGGGAGCTGTTTTTT	CASSSKRGSTGELFF
.	TRBV19	TRBJ1-1	TRBD1	TGTGCCAGTCTTCGGACAGGGAACACTGAAGCTTTCTTT	CASLRTGNTEAFF
.	TRBV27	TRBJ2-5	TRBD2	TGTGCCAGCAGTGGGCTAGCGGTGGCAGAGACCCAGTACTTC	CASSGLAVAETQYF
.	TRBV20-1	TRBJ1-2	.	TGCAGTGCTAGAGCCAATGGCTACACCTTC	CSARANGYTF
.	TRBV27	TRBJ1-3	.	TGTGCCAGCAGCCCCACTCGGGGCTCTGGAAACACCATATATTTT	CASSPTRGSGNTIYF
.	TRBV19	TRBJ2-7	.	TGTGCCGTTGGAACAGGGCCCTACGAGCAGTACTTC	CAVGTGPYEQYF